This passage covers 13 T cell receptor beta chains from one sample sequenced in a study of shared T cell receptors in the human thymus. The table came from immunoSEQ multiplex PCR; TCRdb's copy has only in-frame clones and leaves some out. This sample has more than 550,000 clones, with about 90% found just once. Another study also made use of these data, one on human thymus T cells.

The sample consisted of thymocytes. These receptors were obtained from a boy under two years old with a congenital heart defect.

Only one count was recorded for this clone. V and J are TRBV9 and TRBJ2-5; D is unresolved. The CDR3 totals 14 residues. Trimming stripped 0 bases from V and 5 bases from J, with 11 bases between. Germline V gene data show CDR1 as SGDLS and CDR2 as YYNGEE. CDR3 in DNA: TGTGCCAGCAGCGTAGCAGCGTTTAAGGAGACCCAGTACTTC. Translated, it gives CASSVAAFKETQYF.

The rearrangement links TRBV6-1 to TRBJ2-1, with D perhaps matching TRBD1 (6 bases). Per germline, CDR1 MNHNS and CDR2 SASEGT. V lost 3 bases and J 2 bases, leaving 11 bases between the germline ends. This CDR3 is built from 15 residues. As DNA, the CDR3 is TGTGCCAGCAGTGATATACAGGGCACCTACAATGAGCAGTTCTTC. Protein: CASSDIQGTYNEQFF.

CDR3 in amino acids: CASKQTGGVTGKTGYGYTF. Here the CDR3 DNA reads TGTGCCAGCAAACAAACAGGGGGTGTTACAGGGAAGACTGGCTATGGCTACACCTTC. The chain uses TRBV28 and TRBJ1-2, with TRBD1 identical over 8 bases. The germline CDR1 and CDR2 sequences are MDHEN and SYDVKM. Trimming took 7 bases from V and 4 from J; bases not matched to a gene: 23. The length of the CDR3 is 19 residues.

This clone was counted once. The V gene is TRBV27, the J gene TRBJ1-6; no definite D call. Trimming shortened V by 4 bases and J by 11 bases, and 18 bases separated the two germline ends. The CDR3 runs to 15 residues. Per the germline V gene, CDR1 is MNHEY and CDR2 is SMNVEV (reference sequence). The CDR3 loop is CASSSARSRRAPLHF. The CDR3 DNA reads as TGTGCCAGCAGTTCCGCCCGTTCCCGGCGGGCACCCCTCCACTTT.

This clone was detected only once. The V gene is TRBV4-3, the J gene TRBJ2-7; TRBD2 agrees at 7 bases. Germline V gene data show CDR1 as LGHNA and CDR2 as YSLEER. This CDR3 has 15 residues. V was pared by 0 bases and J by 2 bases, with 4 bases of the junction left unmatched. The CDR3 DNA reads TGCGCCAGCAGCCAAGATTGGGACTACCCCTACGAGCAGTACTTC. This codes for CASSQDWDYPYEQYF.

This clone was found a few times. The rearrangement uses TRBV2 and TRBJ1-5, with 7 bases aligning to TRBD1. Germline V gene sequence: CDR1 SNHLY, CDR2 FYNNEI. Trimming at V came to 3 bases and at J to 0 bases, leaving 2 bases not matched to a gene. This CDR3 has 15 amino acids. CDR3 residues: CASSDTGASNQPQHF. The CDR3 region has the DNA TGTGCCAGCAGTGATACAGGGGCTAGCAATCAGCCCCAGCATTTT.

This CDR3 is CASSRPGGGGNQPQHF. Here the CDR3 DNA reads TGCGCCAGCAGCCGCCCAGGAGGGGGGGGCAATCAGCCCCAGCATTTT. The rearrangement joins TRBV4-3 to TRBJ1-5; perhaps TRBD1 as D (6 bases). Trimming took 4 bases from V and 2 from J, leaving 15 bases between them. The CDR3 extends over 16 amino acids. Germline CDR1 reads LGHNA; CDR2 reads YSLEER.

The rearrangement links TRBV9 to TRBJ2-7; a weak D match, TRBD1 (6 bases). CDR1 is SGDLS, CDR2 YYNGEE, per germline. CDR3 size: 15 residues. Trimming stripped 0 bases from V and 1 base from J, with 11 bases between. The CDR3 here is CASSVEGTSSYEQYF. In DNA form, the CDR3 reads TGTGCCAGCAGCGTAGAGGGGACATCGTCCTACGAGCAGTACTTC.

CDR3 nucleotides: TGCGCCAGCAGCCATGACACAGGGGGCTTTAGGAACACCATATATTTT. This encodes CASSHDTGGFRNTIYF. The chain employs TRBV4-1 and TRBJ1-3, with 9 bases that match TRBD1. The V segment lost 3 bases and the J segment 7 bases; nucleotides outside the gene matches: 10. Germline CDR1 MGHRA, CDR2 YSYEKL. The CDR3 spans 16 residues.

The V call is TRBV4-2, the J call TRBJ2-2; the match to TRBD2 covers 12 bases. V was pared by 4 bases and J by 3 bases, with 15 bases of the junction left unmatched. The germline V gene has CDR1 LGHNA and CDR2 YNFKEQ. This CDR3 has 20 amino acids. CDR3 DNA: TGTGCCAGCAGCCCCGTCGCTCCGGGACTAGCGGGTTCCCACACCGGGGAGCTGTTTTTT. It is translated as CASSPVAPGLAGSHTGELFF.

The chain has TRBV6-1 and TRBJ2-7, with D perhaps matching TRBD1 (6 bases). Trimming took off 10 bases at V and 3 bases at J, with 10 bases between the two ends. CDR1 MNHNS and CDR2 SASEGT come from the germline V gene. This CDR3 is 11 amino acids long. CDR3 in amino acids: CANLQGYEQYF. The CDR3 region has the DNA TGTGCCAACTTACAGGGCTACGAGCAGTACTTC.

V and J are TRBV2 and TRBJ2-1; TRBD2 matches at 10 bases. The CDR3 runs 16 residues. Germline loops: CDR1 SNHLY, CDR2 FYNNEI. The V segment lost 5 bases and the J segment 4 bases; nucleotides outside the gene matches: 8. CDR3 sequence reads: CASSPSPLAGYNEQFF. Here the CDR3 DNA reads TGTGCCAGCAGTCCCTCCCCACTAGCGGGGTACAATGAGCAGTTCTTC.

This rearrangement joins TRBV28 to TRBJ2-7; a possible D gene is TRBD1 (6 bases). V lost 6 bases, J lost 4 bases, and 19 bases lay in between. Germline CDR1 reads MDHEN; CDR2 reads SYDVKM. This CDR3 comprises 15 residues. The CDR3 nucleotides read TGTGCCAGCAGGACGCCAACAGGGTCTAGGTACGAGCAGTACTTC. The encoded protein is CASRTPTGSRYEQYF.